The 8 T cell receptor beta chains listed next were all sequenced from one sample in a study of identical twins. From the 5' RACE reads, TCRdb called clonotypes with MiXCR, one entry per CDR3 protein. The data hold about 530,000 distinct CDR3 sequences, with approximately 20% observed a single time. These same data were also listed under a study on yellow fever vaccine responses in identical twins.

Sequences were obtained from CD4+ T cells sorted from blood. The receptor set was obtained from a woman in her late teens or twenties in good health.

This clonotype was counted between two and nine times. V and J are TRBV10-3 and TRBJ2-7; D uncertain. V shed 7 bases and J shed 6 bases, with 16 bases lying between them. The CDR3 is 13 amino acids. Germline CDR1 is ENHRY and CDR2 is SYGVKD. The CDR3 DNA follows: TGTGCCATCAAGAAGGGATCGTCGTCCGAGCAGTACTTC. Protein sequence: CAIKKGSSSEQYF.

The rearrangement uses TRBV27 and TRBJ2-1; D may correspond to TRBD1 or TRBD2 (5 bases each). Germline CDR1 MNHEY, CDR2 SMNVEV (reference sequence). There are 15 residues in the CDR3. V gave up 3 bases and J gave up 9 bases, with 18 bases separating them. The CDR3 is CASSFYVEGNTEQFF. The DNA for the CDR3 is TGTGCCAGCAGTTTCTACGTTGAGGGGAACACTGAGCAGTTCTTC.

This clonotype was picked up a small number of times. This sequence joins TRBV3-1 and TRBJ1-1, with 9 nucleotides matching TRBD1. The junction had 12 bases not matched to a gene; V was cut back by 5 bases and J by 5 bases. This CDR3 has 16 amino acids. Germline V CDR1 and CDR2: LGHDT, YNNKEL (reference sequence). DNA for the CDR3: TGTGCCAGCAGCTCATCCTCGACAGGGGGGAAAACTGAAGCTTTCTTT. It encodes CASSSSSTGGKTEAFF.

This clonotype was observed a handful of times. The CDR3 region is CASSLGVTIAYEQYF. CDR3 nucleotide sequence: TGCGCCAGCAGCTTGGGGGTGACTATAGCCTACGAGCAGTACTTC. This chain links TRBV5-1 with TRBJ2-7; D may be TRBD2 (5 bases). CDR3 size: 15 residues. Trimming cost V 0 bases and J 2 bases, with 12 bases left between them. Germline V gene data show CDR1 as SGHRS and CDR2 as YFSETQ.

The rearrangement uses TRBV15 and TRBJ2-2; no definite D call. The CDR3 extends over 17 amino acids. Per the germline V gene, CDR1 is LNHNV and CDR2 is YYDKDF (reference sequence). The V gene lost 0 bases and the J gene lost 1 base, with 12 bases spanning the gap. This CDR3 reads CATSRDPVALNTGELFF. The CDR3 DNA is TGTGCCACCAGCAGAGATCCGGTGGCACTGAACACCGGGGAGCTGTTTTTT.

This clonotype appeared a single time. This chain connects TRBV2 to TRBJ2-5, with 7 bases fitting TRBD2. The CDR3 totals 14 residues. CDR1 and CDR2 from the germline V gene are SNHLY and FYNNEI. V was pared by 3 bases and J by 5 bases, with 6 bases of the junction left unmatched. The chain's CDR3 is CASSDLLATETQYF. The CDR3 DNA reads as TGTGCCAGCAGTGACCTACTAGCGACTGAGACCCAGTACTTC.

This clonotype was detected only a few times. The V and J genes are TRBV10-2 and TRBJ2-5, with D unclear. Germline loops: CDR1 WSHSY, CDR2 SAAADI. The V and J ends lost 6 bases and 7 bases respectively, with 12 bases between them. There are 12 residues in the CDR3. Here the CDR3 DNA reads TGCGCCAGCAGGGCCCCTATTGGGACCCAGTACTTC. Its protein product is CASRAPIGTQYF.

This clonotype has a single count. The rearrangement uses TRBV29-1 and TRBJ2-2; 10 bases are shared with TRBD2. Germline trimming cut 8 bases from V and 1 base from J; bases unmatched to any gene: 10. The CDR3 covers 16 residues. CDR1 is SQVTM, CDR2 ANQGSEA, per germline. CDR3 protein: CSIRGVAGGNTGELFF. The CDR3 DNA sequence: TGCAGCATCAGGGGAGTAGCGGGGGGGAACACCGGGGAGCTGTTTTTT.